The following is a T cell receptor beta chain sequence with its context. The antigen is unknown. The source of the sample is a study of T cell repertoires in cytomegalovirus infection. Study findings and constraints: It was HLA-C-restricted CMV-specific TCR beta clonotypes that dominated the response ex vivo.

Each CDR3 protein gets one entry after TCRdb re-called the reads with MiXCR. The sample yields hundreds of thousands of distinct CDR3 sequences, around 29% seen once. The CDR3 covers 14 residues. Trimming stripped 0 bases from V and 3 bases from J, with 10 bases between. The germline CDR1 and CDR2 sequences are SGHRS and YFSETQ. The chain links TRBV5-1 to TRBJ2-7; D unclear. Source: cultured CD8+ T cells from PBMCs, taken from culture after CMV antigen stimulation. The clonotype was recovered from a human donor in good health (CMV status not recorded). Some clones in this sample may be carry-over from other donors' samples. CDR3 amino acids: CASSLDREVYEQYF. CDR3 in DNA: TGCGCCAGCAGCTTGGATAGGGAAGTCTACGAGCAGTACTTC.